This paragraph reports one TCR beta chain. TCRdb's copy holds only in-frame clones and misses some; the assay was immunoSEQ multiplex PCR. The table has under 50,000 clones, about 90% seen once. Trimming took 3 bases from V and 3 from J, leaving 8 bases between them. The CDR3 loop spans 13 amino acids. The germline V gene encodes CDR1 SGHNT and CDR2 YENEEA. The sample is drawn from a study of T cell changes during pregnancy in multiple sclerosis. The sequenced sample was CD4+ T cells from peripheral blood mononuclear cells, obtained in the second trimester of pregnancy. V gene TRBV11-3 combines with J gene TRBJ2-5; D not resolved. This clonotype originated in a female donor in good health, enrolled as a control in a pregnancy study. CDR3 sequence: CASSFMGEETQYF. Here the CDR3 DNA reads TGTGCCAGCAGCTTTATGGGCGAAGAGACCCAGTACTTC.